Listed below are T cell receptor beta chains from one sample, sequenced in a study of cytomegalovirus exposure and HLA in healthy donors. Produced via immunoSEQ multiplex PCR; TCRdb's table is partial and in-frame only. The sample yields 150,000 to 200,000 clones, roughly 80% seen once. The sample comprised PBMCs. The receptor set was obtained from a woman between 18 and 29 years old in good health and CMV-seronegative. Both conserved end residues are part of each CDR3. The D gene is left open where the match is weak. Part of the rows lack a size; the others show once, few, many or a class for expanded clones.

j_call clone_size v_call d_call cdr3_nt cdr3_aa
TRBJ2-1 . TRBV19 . TGTGCCAGTAGTGTCGATTTAGGGAGCTCCTACAATGAGCAGTTCTTC CASSVDLGSSYNEQFF
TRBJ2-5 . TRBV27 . TGTGCCAGCAGTTTAAGCCCCCCAGAGACCCAGTACTTC CASSLSPPETQYF
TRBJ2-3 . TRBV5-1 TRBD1 TGCGCCACCGGAGGGTTGGACAGGGGTGGTGATACGCAGTATTTT CATGGLDRGGDTQYF
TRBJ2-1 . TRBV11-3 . TGTGCCAGCAGCCCGTTACTCGCGGGGATCAATGAGCAGTTCTTC CASSPLLAGINEQFF
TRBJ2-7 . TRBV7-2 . TGTGCCAGCAGCTCCAGTCTTGGAGGGGAGCAGTACTTC CASSSSLGGEQYF
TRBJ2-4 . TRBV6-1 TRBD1 TGTGCTAGCAGTGATTTTGGACAGGGGGCGATCAAAAACATTCAGTACTTC CASSDFGQGAIKNIQYF
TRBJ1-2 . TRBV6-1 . TGTGCCAGCAGTCACGGTTTCGGGAACTATGGCTACACCTTC CASSHGFGNYGYTF
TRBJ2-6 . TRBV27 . TGTGCCAGCAGTTTATTAACAGGAAACTCTGGGGCCAACGTCCTGACTTTC CASSLLTGNSGANVLTF
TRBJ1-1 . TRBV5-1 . TGCGCCAGCAGCTTGGAAGACAGGATGAACACTGAAGCTTTCTTT CASSLEDRMNTEAFF
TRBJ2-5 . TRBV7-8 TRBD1 TGTGCCAGCAGCTTAGCGCTGAGGGGGCAGGGAGAGACCCAGTACTTC CASSLALRGQGETQYF
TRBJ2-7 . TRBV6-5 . TGTGCCAGCAGTCGACAGGCGTCCTACGAGCAGTACTTC CASSRQASYEQYF
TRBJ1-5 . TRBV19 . TGTGCCAGTAGTATTGAGGTCGGGCAGCCCCAGCATTTT CASSIEVGQPQHF
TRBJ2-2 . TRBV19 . TGTGCCAGCAACAGGGAGGGGTCCGGGGAGCTGTTTTTT CASNREGSGELFF
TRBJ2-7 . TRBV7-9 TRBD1 TGTGCCAGCAGCTCTCCGGGACAGGCATTCTACGAGCAGTACTTC CASSSPGQAFYEQYF
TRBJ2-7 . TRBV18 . TGTGCCAGCACTGTGGGCGAGGGTTCCCACGAGCAGTACTTC CASTVGEGSHEQYF
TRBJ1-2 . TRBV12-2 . TGTGCAAGTCGCTTACACAGGGCTAACTATGGCTACACCTTC CASRLHRANYGYTF
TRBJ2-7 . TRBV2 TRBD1 TGTGCCAGCAGTGAAGCGCTTTCGACGACAGGGGACTACGAGCAGTACTTC CASSEALSTTGDYEQYF
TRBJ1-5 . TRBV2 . TGTGCCAGCAGCCTATCTACAGGGATTTGGAATCAGCCCCAGCATTTT CASSLSTGIWNQPQHF
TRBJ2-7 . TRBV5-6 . TGTGCCAGCAGTGAGGGAGATCGGAGAGAGCAGTACTTC CASSEGDRREQYF
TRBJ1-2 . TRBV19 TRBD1 TGTGCCAGTAGTATATTCTACCCGGGACAGGGCGACTATGGCTACACCTTC CASSIFYPGQGDYGYTF
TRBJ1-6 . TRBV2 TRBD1 TGTGCCAGCAATAAGGGGGCGAGCTCCTATAATTCACCCCTCCACTTT CASNKGASSYNSPLHF
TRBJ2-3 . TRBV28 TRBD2 TGTGCCAGCAGTTTGGGCGGGAGGACAGATACGCAGTATTTT CASSLGGRTDTQYF
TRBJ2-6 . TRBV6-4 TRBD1 TGTGCCAGCAGTGGCGGGACAGGGGGCGAAGGGGCCAACGTCCTGACTTTC CASSGGTGGEGANVLTF
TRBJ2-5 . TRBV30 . TGTGCCTTAACGGGAGTAAGCGAGACCCAGTACTTC CALTGVSETQYF
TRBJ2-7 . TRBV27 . TGTGCCAGCAGTAACAGTCGCTCCTACGAGCAGTACTTC CASSNSRSYEQYF
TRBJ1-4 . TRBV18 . TGTGCCAGCTTGAGAGGTGAAAAACTGTTTTTT CASLRGEKLFF
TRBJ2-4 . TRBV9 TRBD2 TGTGCCAGCAGCGTAGCGGGGGGGCTTGGGGACATTCAGTACTTC CASSVAGGLGDIQYF
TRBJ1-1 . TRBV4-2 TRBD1 TGTGCCAGCAGCCAACGGGAGGGACAGCTTAACACTGAAGCTTTCTTT CASSQREGQLNTEAFF
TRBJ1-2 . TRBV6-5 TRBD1 TGTGCCAGCAGTTACTCACAGGGGGCTTTCTATGGCTACACCTTC CASSYSQGAFYGYTF
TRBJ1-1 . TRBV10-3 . TGTGCCATCAGGCGGGGCGAGAACACTGAAGCTTTCTTT CAIRRGENTEAFF
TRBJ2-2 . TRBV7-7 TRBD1 TGTGCCAGCAGCCGGGACAGCACCGGGGAGCTGTTTTTT CASSRDSTGELFF
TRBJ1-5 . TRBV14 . TGTGCCAGCAGCCAAGTTGTGGCTGACACCGTGAGCAATCAGCCCCAGCATTTT CASSQVVADTVSNQPQHF
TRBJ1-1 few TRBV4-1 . TGCGCCAGCAGCCAAGATAACGTGGCAGGAAAGACTGAAGCTTTCTTT CASSQDNVAGKTEAFF
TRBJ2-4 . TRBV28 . TGTGCCAGCACTCCGCCCCAGGGAGCCAAAAACATTCAGTACTTC CASTPPQGAKNIQYF
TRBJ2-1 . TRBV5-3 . TGTGCCAGAAGTTCGGGGGGCACCCGTGAGCAGTTCTTC CARSSGGTREQFF
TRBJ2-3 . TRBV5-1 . TGCGCCAGCAGCTTGGCCGCTAGCGGCACAGATACGCAGTATTTT CASSLAASGTDTQYF
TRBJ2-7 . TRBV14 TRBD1 TGTGCCAGCAGCCACTACGGACAGGGGATGTCCTACGAGCAGTACTTC CASSHYGQGMSYEQYF
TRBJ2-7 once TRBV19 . TGTGCCAGTAGTAGAACAGGGTCGGGGCAGTACTTC CASSRTGSGQYF
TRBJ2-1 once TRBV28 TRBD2 TGTGCCAGCAGCTATCAGCGGGAGGGGAGCCATGAGCAGTTCTTC CASSYQREGSHEQFF
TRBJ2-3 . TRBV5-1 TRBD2 TGCGCCAGCAGCTTGGCCAAGATAACGGGAGGGAGCACAGATACGCAGTATTTT CASSLAKITGGSTDTQYF
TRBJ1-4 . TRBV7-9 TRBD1 TGTGCCAGCAGCTCCTGGACAGGGGGAGAAGCTAATGAAAAACTGTTTTTT CASSSWTGGEANEKLFF
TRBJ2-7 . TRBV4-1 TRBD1 TGCGCCAGCAGCCAGGGGACAGGGAGCTCCTACGAGCAGTACTTC CASSQGTGSSYEQYF